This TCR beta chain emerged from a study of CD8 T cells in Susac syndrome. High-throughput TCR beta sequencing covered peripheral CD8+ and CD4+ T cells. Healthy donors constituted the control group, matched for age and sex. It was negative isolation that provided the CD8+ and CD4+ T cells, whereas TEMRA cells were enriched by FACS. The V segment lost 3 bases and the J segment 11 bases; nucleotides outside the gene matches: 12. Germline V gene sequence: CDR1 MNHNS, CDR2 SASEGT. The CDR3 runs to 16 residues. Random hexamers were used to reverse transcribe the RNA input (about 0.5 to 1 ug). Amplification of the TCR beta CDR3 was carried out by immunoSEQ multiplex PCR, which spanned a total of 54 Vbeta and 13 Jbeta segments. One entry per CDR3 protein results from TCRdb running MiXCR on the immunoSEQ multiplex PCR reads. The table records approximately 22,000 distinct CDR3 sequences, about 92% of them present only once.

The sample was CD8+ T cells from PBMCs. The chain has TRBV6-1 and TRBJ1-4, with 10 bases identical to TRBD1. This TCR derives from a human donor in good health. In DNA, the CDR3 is TGTGCCAGCAGTGATCCACAGGGACAGGGGAGCGGGAAACTGTTTTTT. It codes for CASSDPQGQGSGKLFF.